Below, 26 T cell receptor beta chains from the same sample are listed, as sequenced in a study of technical replicates of blood from a handful of donors. Profiled with immunoSEQ multiplex PCR; TCRdb holds only in-frame clones, not every one. This sample has about 56,000 clones, with over 90% found just once. The sequenced material came from PBMCs. The receptor source for this set is a human donor in good health. Some clones in this sample may be carry-over from other donors' samples.

The chain employs TRBV30 and TRBJ1-1; 9 bases match TRBD1. In germline, CDR1 is GTSNPN, CDR2 SVGIG (reference sequence). The junction had 10 bases not matched to a gene; V was cut back by 4 bases and J by 1 base. CDR3 length equals 16 residues. The CDR3 region has the DNA TGTGCCTGGACCATCAACTGGGGACAGGGGAACACTGAAGCTTTCTTT. Translated, it gives CAWTINWGQGNTEAFF.

This clone was detected once. The chain carries TRBV30 and TRBJ1-6, with unresolved D. The CDR3 loop spans 15 amino acids. Trimming left V 3 bases short and J 1 base short, with 10 bases between. From germline, CDR1 is GTSNPN and CDR2 SVGIG (reference sequence). This CDR3 is CAWSLGESYNSPLHF. The CDR3 DNA reads TGTGCCTGGAGCCTAGGAGAATCCTATAATTCACCCCTCCACTTT.

The chain links TRBV6-1 to TRBJ1-6; 7 nucleotides align to TRBD1. This CDR3 is 15 amino acids long. V shed 0 bases, J shed 10 bases, and the junction held 6 bases outside the gene matches. The germline V gene encodes CDR1 MNHNS and CDR2 SASEGT. This chain's CDR3 is CASSEADRESSPLHF. CDR3 sequence (DNA): TGTGCCAGCAGTGAAGCCGACAGGGAATCGTCACCCCTCCACTTT.

The chain couples TRBV7-3 to TRBJ2-3, with TRBD2 matching over 8 bases. V was clipped by 1 base and J by 4 bases; unmatched bases: 16. Germline values: CDR1 SGHTA, CDR2 FQGTGA. The CDR3 contains 19 residues. CDR3 sequence (DNA): TGTGCCAGCAGCTTAAGACCCCTTCTGCGGGGGGTGACTGCAGATACGCAGTATTTT. Protein sequence: CASSLRPLLRGVTADTQYF.

This clone was seen only once. The chain has TRBV19 and TRBJ1-5; maybe TRBD1 (6 bases). The V end was cut by 0 bases, the J end by 6 bases, with 12 bases between. Germline-derived CDR1 and CDR2 are LNHDA and SQIVND (reference sequence). This CDR3 is built from 15 residues. The DNA for the CDR3 is TGTGCCAGTAGTATAGAGCAGGGGCAACGTCAGCCCCAGCATTTT. Protein sequence: CASSIEQGQRQPQHF.

This chain uses TRBV5-8 with TRBJ2-7; a weak D match, TRBD1 (5 bases). Germline loops: CDR1 SGHTS, CDR2 YDEGEE. CDR3 length: 14 residues. V was trimmed by 1 base and J by 2 bases, leaving 10 bases between them. The CDR3 coding sequence is TGTGCCAGCAGCTTGCCACAGGTCACCTACGAGCAGTACTTC. Protein sequence: CASSLPQVTYEQYF. Supplemented by reference TRBV5-8 and TRBJ2-7, the full variable domain reads EAGVTQSPTHLIKTRGQQATLRCSPISGHTSVYWYQQALGLGLQFLLWYDEGEERNRGNFPPRFSGRQFPNYSSELNVNALELEDSALYLCASSLPQVTYEQYFGPGTRLTVT.

The V gene is TRBV19, the J gene TRBJ1-5; 9 bases are a match to TRBD1. The CDR3 sequence is 15 residues long. After removal of 5 bases from V and 1 base from J, the junction contained 3 bases not matched to a gene. From germline, CDR1 is LNHDA and CDR2 SQIVND (reference sequence). The CDR3 region has the DNA TGTGCCAGTAGTCCAGGACAGGGGAGCAATCAGCCCCAGCATTTT. Its translation: CASSPGQGSNQPQHF. Full variable domain (missing parts from reference TRBV19 and TRBJ1-5): DGGITQSPKYLFRKEGQNVTLSCEQNLNHDAMYWYRQDPGQGLRLIYYSQIVNDFQKGDIAEGYSVSREKKESFPLTVTSAQKNPTAFYLCASSPGQGSNQPQHFGDGTRLSIL.

The chain links TRBV10-3 to TRBJ2-2; 9 bases map to TRBD2. Germline V lookup: CDR1 ENHRY, CDR2 SYGVKD. This CDR3 is 14 amino acids long. With 8 bases clipped from V and 5 bases from J, the junction kept 6 bases outside the gene matches. CDR3: CAIGVAGETGELFF. DNA for the CDR3: TGTGCCATCGGGGTAGCGGGAGAAACCGGGGAGCTGTTTTTT.

The chain has TRBV5-6 and TRBJ1-1; D ambiguous. Germline CDR1 and CDR2: SGHDT and YYEEEE. The CDR3 totals 11 residues. The V gene lost 7 bases and the J gene lost 7 bases, with 11 bases spanning the gap. This chain's CDR3 is CASGTEGEAFF. The CDR3 coding sequence is TGTGCCAGCGGAACAGAAGGTGAAGCTTTCTTT.

The chain employs TRBV7-9 and TRBJ1-2, with no clear D. Between the trimmed V and J ends, which lost 0 bases and 7 bases, there was a span of 9 bases. The CDR3 totals 13 residues. Per germline, CDR1 SEHNR and CDR2 FQNEAQ (reference sequence). The CDR3 nucleotides are TGTGCCAGCAGCTTAGCCGGGTTAAGTGGCTACACCTTC. Its translation is CASSLAGLSGYTF.

The chain is built from TRBV30 and TRBJ2-7; TRBD2 is a possible D gene (7 bases). Trimming removed 2 bases from V and 1 base from J, with 9 bases in between. Germline V gene sequence: CDR1 GTSNPN, CDR2 SVGIG (reference sequence). This CDR3 is built from 13 residues. The CDR3 sequence is CAWSRGGSYEQYF. As DNA, the CDR3 is TGTGCCTGGAGTAGGGGGGGATCCTACGAGCAGTACTTC.

In DNA, the CDR3 is TGTGCCAGCAGCTTAGCGTTCGTTAGGAGAAGCACTGAAGCTTTCTTT. Translated: CASSLAFVRRSTEAFF. This chain joins TRBV11-1 and TRBJ1-1, with D unclear. Germline loops: CDR1 SGHAT, CDR2 FQDESV (reference sequence). V lost 0 bases, J lost 4 bases, and 15 bases lay in between. The CDR3 runs 16 residues.

The chain couples TRBV7-2 to TRBJ2-4; the D gene is possibly TRBD2 (6 bases). There are 16 residues in the CDR3. Trimming pared 1 base from V and 2 bases from J, leaving 12 bases between. The germline gives CDR1 SGHTA, CDR2 FQGNSA. The CDR3 sequence is CASSLGPSVSKNIQYF. CDR3 nucleotides: TGTGCCAGCAGCTTAGGGCCTAGCGTCTCCAAAAACATTCAGTACTTC.

The rearrangement links TRBV2 to TRBJ2-7; 7 bases align to TRBD2. This CDR3 region has 14 residues. Germline trimming cut 7 bases from V and 6 bases from J; bases unmatched to any gene: 12. The germline gives CDR1 SNHLY, CDR2 FYNNEI. In DNA, the CDR3 is TGTGCCAGCATTCTGACTAGCTCCTCTTCCGAGCAGTACTTC. Translation: CASILTSSSSEQYF.

The chain links TRBV6-1 to TRBJ1-4; D possibly corresponds to TRBD1 (6 bases). V was cut by 10 bases and J by 4 bases, with 13 bases left in between. There are 13 residues in the CDR3. Per the germline V gene, CDR1 is MNHNS and CDR2 is SASEGT. As DNA, the CDR3 is TGTGCCACCACAAGACAGGTTAATGAAAAACTGTTTTTT. It codes for CATTRQVNEKLFF.

This clone was counted only a few times. The chain uses TRBV27 and TRBJ2-4, with 8 bases matching TRBD2. Looked up from germline, CDR1 is MNHEY and CDR2 is SMNVEV (reference sequence). V was pared by 2 bases and J by 3 bases, with 3 bases of the junction left unmatched. CDR3 size: 15 residues. The CDR3 protein is CASSLAGTSKNIQYF. The CDR3 nucleotides read TGTGCCAGCAGTTTAGCCGGGACTAGCAAAAACATTCAGTACTTC.

In DNA form, the CDR3 reads TGCGCCAGCAGCCGACTAGCGGGAGAGACGCAGTATTTT. Protein sequence: CASSRLAGETQYF. This chain uses TRBV4-1 with TRBJ2-3; 12 bases fit TRBD2. The CDR3 contains 13 residues. The germline CDR1 and CDR2 sequences are MGHRA and YSYEKL. V shed 4 bases, J shed 9 bases, and the junction held 2 bases outside the gene matches.

This chain uses TRBV2 with TRBJ2-2; TRBD2 aligns across 9 bases. This CDR3 spans 16 amino acids. Per germline, CDR1 SNHLY and CDR2 FYNNEI. V was clipped by 8 bases and J by 2 bases; unmatched bases: 9. CDR3 sequence reads: CASGGALAGNTGELFF. CDR3 coding DNA: TGTGCCAGCGGAGGGGCACTAGCGGGCAACACCGGGGAGCTGTTTTTT.

The gene calls are TRBV14 and TRBJ2-7, with D perhaps TRBD1 (6 bases). V shed 4 bases and J shed 0 bases, with 16 bases lying between them. CDR3 length equals 16 residues. Germline loops: CDR1 SGHDN, CDR2 FVKESK. The CDR3 sequence is CASSRLTGFSSYEQYF. The CDR3 bases are TGTGCCAGCAGCCGGTTGACAGGCTTTAGCTCCTACGAGCAGTACTTC.

This chain connects TRBV4-2 to TRBJ2-3; tentative D call: TRBD2 (5 bases). This CDR3 comprises 16 residues. The germline V gene encodes CDR1 LGHNA and CDR2 YNFKEQ. V lost 3 bases, J lost 1 base, and 14 bases lay in between. The CDR3 region is CASSQVGVRGTDTQYF. The CDR3 DNA is TGTGCCAGCAGCCAGGTTGGGGTGCGGGGCACAGATACGCAGTATTTT.

This clone was observed once. The chain combines TRBV2 with TRBJ2-1; no clear D. The CDR3 is 13 residues long. Trimming stripped 4 bases from V and 8 bases from J, with 12 bases between. CDR1 is SNHLY, CDR2 FYNNEI, per germline. Here the CDR3 DNA reads TGTGCCAGCAGTGGGAGACCGGTGGATGAGCAGTTCTTC. It codes for CASSGRPVDEQFF.

The chain is built from TRBV29-1 and TRBJ1-3; maybe TRBD1 (6 bases). CDR3 length: 16 amino acids. The germline gives CDR1 SQVTM, CDR2 ANQGSEA. Trimming took off 1 base at V and 1 base at J, with 14 bases between the two ends. The CDR3 here is CSVEGRQGSSGNTIYF. The CDR3 region has the DNA TGCAGCGTTGAAGGTCGGCAGGGGAGTTCTGGAAACACCATATATTTT.

This sequence joins TRBV12-5 and TRBJ2-5; TRBD1 might be the D (5 bases). The CDR3 has 13 residues. Looked up from germline, CDR1 is LGHNT and CDR2 is FRNRAP. Trimming removed 7 bases at V and 2 bases at J, with 11 bases between. CDR3: CASASDRQETQYF. The CDR3 nucleotides are TGTGCTAGTGCCAGCGACAGACAAGAGACCCAGTACTTC. Variable domain in full (rest from reference TRBV12-5 and TRBJ2-5): DARVTQTPRHKVTEMGQEVTMRCQPILGHNTVFWYRQTMMQGLELLAYFRNRAPLDDSGMPKDRFSAEMPDATLATLKIQPSEPRDSAVYFCASASDRQETQYFGPGTRLLVL.

The rearrangement uses TRBV30 and TRBJ2-7, with 10 bases aligning to TRBD2. Germline CDR1 reads GTSNPN; CDR2 reads SVGIG (reference sequence). Trimming at V came to 5 bases and at J to 5 bases, leaving 12 bases not matched to a gene. The CDR3 has 15 residues. As DNA, the CDR3 is TGTGCCTGGGCCCCGGCTAGCGGGAGAACCCACGAGCAGTACTTC. It encodes CAWAPASGRTHEQYF. The full variable domain, with the rest looked up from reference TRBV30 and TRBJ2-7, is SQTIHQWPATLVQPVGSPLSLECTVEGTSNPNLYWYRQAAGRGLQLLFYSVGIGQISSEVPQNLSASRPQDRQFILSSKKLLLSDSGFYLCAWAPASGRTHEQYFGPGTRLTVT.

The chain employs TRBV5-4 and TRBJ2-7, with TRBD1 matching 8 bases. The CDR3 length is 15 residues. V lost 3 bases, J lost 4 bases, and 9 bases stayed unmatched. In germline, CDR1 is SGHNT, CDR2 YYREEE (reference sequence). CDR3 region: CASSSSTGATYEQYF. For the CDR3, the DNA is TGTGCCAGCAGCTCCTCGACAGGGGCGACTTACGAGCAGTACTTC.

The chain combines TRBV29-1 with TRBJ1-1, with 7 nucleotides matching TRBD1. CDR3 length equals 12 residues. V lost 6 bases to trimming and J lost 5 bases; unmatched junction nucleotides: 6. Germline CDR1 reads SQVTM; CDR2 reads ANQGSEA. Written as DNA, the CDR3 is TGCAGCGTGGCGACAGGGTGGACTGAAGCTTTCTTT. It is translated as CSVATGWTEAFF.